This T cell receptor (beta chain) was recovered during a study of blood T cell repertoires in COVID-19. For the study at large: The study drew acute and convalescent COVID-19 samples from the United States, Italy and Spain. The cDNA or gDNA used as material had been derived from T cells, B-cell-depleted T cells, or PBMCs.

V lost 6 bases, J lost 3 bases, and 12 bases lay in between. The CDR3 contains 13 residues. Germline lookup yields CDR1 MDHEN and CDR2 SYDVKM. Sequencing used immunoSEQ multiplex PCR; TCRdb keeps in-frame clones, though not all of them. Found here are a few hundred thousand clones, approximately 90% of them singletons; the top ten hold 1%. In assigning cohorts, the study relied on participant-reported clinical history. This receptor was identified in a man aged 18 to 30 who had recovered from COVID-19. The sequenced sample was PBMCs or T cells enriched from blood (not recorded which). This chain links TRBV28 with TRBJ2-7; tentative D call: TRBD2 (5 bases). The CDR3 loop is CASSKGGNYEQYF. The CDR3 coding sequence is TGTGCCAGCAGCAAAGGAGGCAACTACGAGCAGTACTTC.